This is a list of T cell receptor beta chains from one sample in a study of T cells after posttransplantation cyclophosphamide. The repertoire was sequenced with immunoSEQ multiplex PCR; TCRdb's copy has only in-frame clones and lacks some. Of tens of thousands of clones listed, approximately 98% are singletons. Sequenced: naive CD8+ T cells sorted from PBMCs. These receptors were taken from a man aged 40-49 years in good health, CMV-negative, and a related stem cell transplant donor. CDR3s include the opening cysteine and the closing phenylalanine or tryptophan. D genes are given only for firm matches. Part of the rows lack a size; the others show once, few, many or a class for expanded clones.

j_call d_call clone_size v_call cdr3_nt cdr3_aa
TRBJ1-4 NA once TRBV6-1 TGTGCCAGCAGTGGGAGACAGGCGGATAATGAAAAACTGTTTTTT CASSGRQADNEKLFF
TRBJ1-2 NA NA TRBV6-5 TGTGCCAGCAGTCCGTTTGAGCGGAACTATGGCTACACCTTC CASSPFERNYGYTF
TRBJ2-2 TRBD2 NA TRBV28 TGTGCCAGCAGTTTATGGACTAGCGGGACGTCCGGCGGGGAGCTGTTTTTT CASSLWTSGTSGGELFF
TRBJ2-1 TRBD2 NA TRBV28 TGTGCCAGCAGTTATCTTACTAGCGGGAGAGGGAATGAGCAGTTCTTC CASSYLTSGRGNEQFF
TRBJ2-2 NA NA TRBV7-9 TGTGCCAGCAGCGCGATACCGAACACCGGGGAGCTGTTTTTT CASSAIPNTGELFF
TRBJ2-7 TRBD2 NA TRBV5-5 TGTGCCAGCAGCTTGGAGGGACTAGCGGGAGGGCCACCCGTCTACGAGCAGTACTTC CASSLEGLAGGPPVYEQYF
TRBJ2-5 NA NA TRBV7-3 TGTGCCAGCAGTTCGGACCCTTCGACAGGACAAGAGACCCAGTACTTC CASSSDPSTGQETQYF
TRBJ1-5 NA NA TRBV9 TGTGCCAGCAGCGTAGACGGGGGGAGCAATCAGCCCCAGCATTTT CASSVDGGSNQPQHF
TRBJ2-5 TRBD2 NA TRBV27 TGTGCCAGCAGTCCTCAGACTAGCGGGAGTGGAGAGACCCAGTACTTC CASSPQTSGSGETQYF
TRBJ2-1 TRBD2 NA TRBV11-2 TGTGCCAGCAGCTTAGCGGGAGGGCCAAGGAATGAGCAGTTCTTC CASSLAGGPRNEQFF
TRBJ2-7 NA NA TRBV10-3 TGTGCCATCAAAGGAGGGGGCGGTCCTCCCTACGAGCAGTACTTC CAIKGGGGPPYEQYF
TRBJ1-1 TRBD1 NA TRBV7-9 TGTGCCAGCAGCTTAGACAGGGGAATGAACACTGAAGCTTTCTTT CASSLDRGMNTEAFF
TRBJ2-7 TRBD2 NA TRBV7-9 TGTGCCAGCAGCTTAGCTAGCGGGAGGGAAGAGCAGTACTTC CASSLASGREEQYF
TRBJ2-1 TRBD2 NA TRBV9 TGTGCCAGCAGCATTAGCGGGAGGGCCGACAATGAGCAGTTCTTC CASSISGRADNEQFF
TRBJ2-1 NA NA TRBV4-1 TGCGCCAGCAGCCAACCGACTAGATTGCAGTTCTTC CASSQPTRLQFF
TRBJ1-5 NA NA TRBV19 TGTGCCAGTACTATCCAGGGTAGGAAGCCCCAGCATTTT CASTIQGRKPQHF
TRBJ2-7 NA NA TRBV7-9 TGTGCCAGCACCCAAAGTTACGGAGTCTCCTCCTACGAGCAGTACTTC CASTQSYGVSSYEQYF
TRBJ2-7 TRBD2 NA TRBV27 TGTGCCAGCAGTCCCGGCCTAGCGGGGTCCTACGAGCAGTACTTC CASSPGLAGSYEQYF
TRBJ2-3 NA NA TRBV6-5 TGTGCCAGCAGTAACGGACAGTCAGATACGCAGTATTTT CASSNGQSDTQYF
TRBJ2-1 NA NA TRBV29-1 TGCAGCGCCGATCGACGGAGGGTCCACAATGAGCAGTTCTTC CSADRRRVHNEQFF
TRBJ2-3 TRBD1 once TRBV5-1 TGCGCCAGCAGCTGGGGGGACAGGAGCACAGATACGCAGTATTTT CASSWGDRSTDTQYF
TRBJ1-2 NA NA TRBV28 TGTGCCAGCGACGGGGGGGGCCCAAACTATGGCTACACCTTC CASDGGGPNYGYTF
TRBJ2-7 TRBD2 NA TRBV10-3 TGTGCCACCGGGACTAGCGGGAGTACCTACGAGCAGTACTTC CATGTSGSTYEQYF
TRBJ2-7 NA NA TRBV7-9 TGTGCCAGCGCCCAACCAGGCGAGCAGTACTTC CASAQPGEQYF
TRBJ2-5 NA NA TRBV4-1 TGCGCCAGCAGCCAAGGGACAGGGAGGGGGACCCAGTACTTC CASSQGTGRGTQYF
TRBJ2-7 NA NA TRBV28 TGTGCCACCTCCGGGGATCGGGGGTACGAGCAGTACTTC CATSGDRGYEQYF
TRBJ2-3 TRBD2 NA TRBV28 TGTGCCAGCAGCCGACTAGCGGGCACCGACACAGATACGCAGTATTTT CASSRLAGTDTDTQYF
TRBJ2-1 NA NA TRBV5-8 TGTGCCAGCAGCGGACAGATAAATGAGCAGTTCTTC CASSGQINEQFF
TRBJ2-2 NA NA TRBV2 TGTGCCAGCCCTAACCCGAACACCGGGGAGCTGTTTTTT CASPNPNTGELFF
TRBJ2-7 TRBD2 once TRBV28 TGTGCCAGCAGTTTTTGGCCAGCGGGGAGCTACGAGCAGTACTTC CASSFWPAGSYEQYF
TRBJ1-1 NA once TRBV27 TGTGCCAGCAGTTTATCTAGGGGTATGAACACTGAAGCTTTCTTT CASSLSRGMNTEAFF
TRBJ2-1 TRBD2 NA TRBV28 TGTGCCAGCAGTCTCCCTTGGCGGGAGAGATACAATGAGCAGTTCTTC CASSLPWRERYNEQFF
TRBJ2-1 TRBD2 NA TRBV15 TGTGCCACCAGCAGAGGGCTAGCGGGAGGGCCTTACAATGAGCAGTTCTTC CATSRGLAGGPYNEQFF
TRBJ1-2 TRBD1 NA TRBV5-4 TGTGCCAGCAGGGGTGCTGGACAGGGGTTAGGAGGCTACACCTTC CASRGAGQGLGGYTF
TRBJ1-1 NA NA TRBV9 TGTGCCAGCAGCGCCCTCGGGAGGGACCGCACTGAAGCTTTCTTT CASSALGRDRTEAFF
TRBJ2-7 TRBD1 once TRBV28 TGTGCCAGCAGTAAACAGGGGGCAATCTCCTACGAGCAGTACTTC CASSKQGAISYEQYF
TRBJ2-7 TRBD2 NA TRBV2 TGTGCCAGCAGTGGTCCGGGACTAGCTACTTCCTACGAGCAGTACTTC CASSGPGLATSYEQYF
TRBJ2-3 NA NA TRBV5-1 TGCGCCAGCAGCTTGACTAGTCAGGACACAGATACGCAGTATTTT CASSLTSQDTDTQYF
TRBJ2-5 NA NA TRBV4-1 TGCGCCAGCAGCTCCGTAGGAGACCCTCCCTACTTC CASSSVGDPPYF
TRBJ1-1 TRBD1 NA TRBV11-3 TGTGCCAGCCAGGGGGCAACTGAAGCTTTCTTT CASQGATEAFF
TRBJ2-1 NA NA TRBV28 TGTGCCAGCAGTGACCAGGGATTTGAGCAGTTCTTC CASSDQGFEQFF
TRBJ1-5 NA NA TRBV6-5 TGTGCCAGCAGCCCAGGGGCCCTCAATCAGCCCCAGCATTTT CASSPGALNQPQHF
TRBJ2-7 TRBD2 once TRBV6-1 TGTGCCAGCAGTCAAGGACTAGCGGGCAGGAGCCCATACTTC CASSQGLAGRSPYF